This TCR beta chain was profiled in a study of T-cell memory formation after mild COVID-19. CDR1 is GTSNPN and CDR2 is SVGIG in the germline V gene (reference sequence). V lost 5 bases, J lost 3 bases, and 2 bases stayed unmatched. The CDR3 has 12 amino acids. Broader study findings: A second wave of clones peaked on day 37, and their SARS-CoV-2 specificity went unconfirmed. CD4+ contracting clones were found mainly in CM and EM, and CD8+ ones in EMRA.

5'RACE primed at constant segments yielded TCR alpha and TCR beta cDNA libraries bearing sample barcodes and UMIs. One entry per CDR3 protein, called by TCRdb with MiXCR from the 5' RACE reads. The data show around 420,000 distinct CDR3 sequences, 24% seen once. Remarks on this clonotype: What it binds is not known.

The chain joins TRBV30 to TRBJ2-7; 9 bases agree with TRBD1. Sequencing used PBMCs or a T cell subset sorted from them (not recorded which). The TCR comes from an adult woman who had mild COVID-19 (a few samples of this study predate the infection). Cell type and time point are not known. The CDR3 region has the DNA TGTGCCTGGGCGGGACAGGGCTACGAGCAGTACTTC. It translates to CAWAGQGYEQYF.